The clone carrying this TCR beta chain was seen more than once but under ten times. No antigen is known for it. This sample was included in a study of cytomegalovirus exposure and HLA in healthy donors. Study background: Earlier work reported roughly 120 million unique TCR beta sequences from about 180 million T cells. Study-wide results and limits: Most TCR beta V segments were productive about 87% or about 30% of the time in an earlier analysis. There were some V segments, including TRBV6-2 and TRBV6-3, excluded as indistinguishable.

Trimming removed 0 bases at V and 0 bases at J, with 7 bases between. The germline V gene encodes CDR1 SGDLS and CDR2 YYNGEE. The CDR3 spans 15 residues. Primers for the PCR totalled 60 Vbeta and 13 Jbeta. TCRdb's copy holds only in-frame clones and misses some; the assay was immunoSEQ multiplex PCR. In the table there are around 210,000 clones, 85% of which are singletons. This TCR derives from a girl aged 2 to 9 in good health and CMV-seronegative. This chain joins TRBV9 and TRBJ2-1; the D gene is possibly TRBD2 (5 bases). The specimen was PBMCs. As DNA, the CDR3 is TGTGCCAGCAGCGTAGCGCTAGCCTCCTACAATGAGCAGTTCTTC. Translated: CASSVALASYNEQFF. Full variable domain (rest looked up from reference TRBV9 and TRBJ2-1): DSGVTQTPKHLITATGQRVTLRCSPRSGDLSVYWYQQSLDQGLQFLIQYYNGEERAKGNILERFSAQQFPDLHSELNLSSLELGDSALYFCASSVALASYNEQFFGPGTRLTVL.